This TCR beta chain was retrieved from a study of blood T cell repertoires in COVID-19. Study context: Samples representing acute and convalescent COVID-19 were sourced from the United States, Italy and Spain. The cDNA or gDNA used as material had been derived from T cells, B-cell-depleted T cells, or PBMCs.

Original data processing: From reference gene primer amplification, estimates of nucleated cell counts were derived. TCRdb's copy holds only in-frame clones and misses some; the assay was immunoSEQ multiplex PCR. D and trimming come from the DNA, and the V and J calls and clone size come from that table. The sample contains hundreds of thousands of clones, roughly 84% of which appear only once. The CDR3 length is 15 residues. Germline V CDR1 and CDR2: MDHEN, SYDVKM. J was trimmed by 7 bases and V by 0 bases; bases with no gene match: 5. The sequence was obtained from an elderly woman with active or convalescent COVID-19. The chain couples TRBV28 to TRBJ1-4; 7 bases are shared with TRBD1. Sample: peripheral blood. The CDR3 sequence is CASSLWAGGSEKLFF. In DNA form, the CDR3 reads TGTGCCAGCAGTTTATGGGCAGGGGGGAGTGAAAAACTGTTTTTT.